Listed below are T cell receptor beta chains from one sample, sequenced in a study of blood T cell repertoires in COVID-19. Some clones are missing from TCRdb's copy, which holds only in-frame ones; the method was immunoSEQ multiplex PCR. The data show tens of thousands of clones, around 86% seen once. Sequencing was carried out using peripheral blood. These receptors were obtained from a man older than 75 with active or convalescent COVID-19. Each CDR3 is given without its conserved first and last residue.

ASRGGPTNEKLF	TRBV7-9	TRBJ1-4
ASSEYRVSLH	TRBV2	TRBJ1-5
ATSRGRVTNEQF	TRBV15	TRBJ2-1
ASKGLAGGNEQF	TRBV19	TRBJ2-1
ASSPDRTGSF	TRBV6-5	TRBJ2-1
ASSQVSGDDLYGYT	TRBV4-2	TRBJ1-2
ASSLRDRVGYNEQF	TRBV7-6	TRBJ2-1
ASSSGQNSNQPQH	TRBV5-1	TRBJ1-5
ATRTDKSGNTIY	TRBV10-3	TRBJ1-3
ASSPRLAGISETQY	TRBV4-2	TRBJ2-5
ASTGPRGPNEKLF	TRBV7-9	TRBJ1-4
ASSQEWGRASGANVLT	TRBV3-1/TRBV3-2	TRBJ2-6
ASSSRTSGTTGELF	TRBV5-1	TRBJ2-2
ASSAGYTEAF	TRBV7-2	TRBJ1-1
ASSQRRGRETQY	TRBV11-1	TRBJ2-5
ASSQDRGIAGQPQH	TRBV18	TRBJ1-5
ASSMPGAYNEQF	TRBV21-1	TRBJ2-1